A selection of T cell receptor beta chains follows, all from one sample in a study of cytomegalovirus exposure and HLA in healthy donors. Data came from immunoSEQ multiplex PCR; TCRdb stores just in-frame clones and leaves some out. The profile shows some 150,000 clones, roughly 76% of them singletons. The specimen was PBMCs. These receptors were taken from a young woman in good health and CMV-seropositive. The CDR3 runs from the conserved cysteine through the conserved F or W. The D gene is left open where the match is weak. A row's size may be missing; if present it is once, few, many or a size class.

clone_size	d_call	v_call	j_call	cdr3_aa	cdr3_nt
.	.	TRBV5-5	TRBJ2-1	CASSLRGGAYNEQFF	TGTGCCAGCAGCTTGAGGGGGGGTGCCTACAATGAGCAGTTCTTC
.	.	TRBV13	TRBJ1-5	CASSLGLGFASNQPQHF	TGTGCCAGCAGCTTAGGCCTCGGGTTCGCGAGCAATCAGCCCCAGCATTTT
.	TRBD1	TRBV30	TRBJ2-4	CAWGQGVDSQYF	TGTGCCTGGGGACAGGGGGTGGACAGTCAGTACTTC
.	.	TRBV5-8	TRBJ1-5	CASSLVYGGGNQPQHF	TGTGCCAGCAGCTTGGTCTATGGGGGAGGGAATCAGCCCCAGCATTTT
.	TRBD1	TRBV4-1	TRBJ2-2	CASSRGLGQGPGELFF	TGCGCCAGCAGCCGGGGCCTGGGACAGGGTCCCGGGGAGCTGTTTTTT
.	TRBD2	TRBV2	TRBJ2-5	CASSEALISGLAGTQETQYF	TGTGCCAGCAGTGAAGCGCTTATCAGCGGACTAGCGGGGACCCAAGAGACCCAGTACTTC
.	TRBD1	TRBV7-2	TRBJ2-3	CASSLRQGATDTQYF	TGTGCCAGCAGCTTACGACAGGGGGCCACAGATACGCAGTATTTT
.	TRBD1	TRBV6-7	TRBJ2-7	CASSHPTGDYEQYF	TGTGCCAGCAGCCACCCGACAGGGGATTACGAGCAGTACTTC
few	.	TRBV14	TRBJ1-2	CASSQGQGAGGYTF	TGTGCCAGCAGCCAAGGTCAGGGCGCCGGTGGCTACACCTTC
.	.	TRBV6-1	TRBJ1-3	CASSVRQTLEETIYF	TGTGCCAGCAGTGTCCGACAGACCCTTGAGGAGACCATATATTTT
once	.	TRBV7-9	TRBJ1-5	CASSLGNRALSNQPQHF	TGTGCCAGCAGCTTAGGGAACAGGGCTTTGAGCAATCAGCCCCAGCATTTT
.	.	TRBV4-1	TRBJ1-1	CASSGGRGMSGTEAFF	TGCGCCAGCAGTGGTGGCAGGGGCATGAGTGGCACTGAAGCTTTCTTT
.	.	TRBV4-1	TRBJ2-1	CASSQGGLRYEQFF	TGCGCCAGCAGCCAAGGGGGACTTCGGTATGAGCAGTTCTTC
.	.	TRBV5-1	TRBJ2-7	CASSPGSGDRHEQYF	TGCGCCAGCAGCCCCGGAAGTGGAGACAGGCACGAGCAGTACTTC
.	.	TRBV7-3	TRBJ2-6	CASGAGGAGANVLTF	TGTGCCAGCGGAGCTGGGGGGGCCGGGGCCAACGTCCTGACTTTC
.	TRBD2	TRBV11-3	TRBJ2-3	CASSPTPGDSGGATDTQYF	TGTGCCAGCAGCCCAACCCCCGGGGATAGCGGGGGTGCCACAGATACGCAGTATTTT
.	.	TRBV19	TRBJ1-5	CASSIVRELGQPQHF	TGTGCCAGTAGTATAGTTAGGGAGCTGGGTCAGCCCCAGCATTTT
.	TRBD1	TRBV19	TRBJ2-7	CASSPRDREFYEQYF	TGTGCCAGTAGTCCCCGGGACAGGGAATTTTACGAGCAGTACTTC
.	.	TRBV6-1	TRBJ1-2	CASRQNYGYTF	TGTGCCAGCAGGCAGAACTATGGCTACACCTTC
.	TRBD2	TRBV28	TRBJ2-5	CASSLGGWEDGGKTQYF	TGTGCCAGCAGTTTGGGGGGGTGGGAGGATGGAGGAAAGACCCAGTACTTC
.	.	TRBV1	TRBJ2-1	CTSSSLGGGGNEQFF	TGCACCAGCAGCTCCCTGGGGGGGGGCGGGAATGAGCAGTTCTTC
.	.	TRBV10-2	TRBJ1-1	CASSGRENTEAFF	TGCGCCAGCAGTGGGCGGGAGAACACTGAAGCTTTCTTT
once	.	TRBV7-8	TRBJ2-5	CASSLDPGRSRGGETQYF	TGTGCCAGCAGCTTAGATCCGGGACGGAGCCGAGGAGGGGAGACCCAGTACTTC
.	TRBD1	TRBV2	TRBJ1-2	CASSEAQGAGGYTF	TGTGCCAGCAGTGAAGCGCAGGGGGCGGGCGGCTACACCTTC
.	.	TRBV7-8	TRBJ2-1	CASSSPGGVLSPYNEQFF	TGTGCCAGCAGCTCCCCGGGGGGCGTCTTATCCCCATACAATGAGCAGTTCTTC
once	TRBD1	TRBV28	TRBJ2-7	CASRPPGTGSYEQYF	TGTGCCAGCAGACCCCCGGGGACAGGGTCCTACGAGCAGTACTTC
.	.	TRBV7-8	TRBJ1-5	CASSFADTGQNQPQHF	TGTGCCAGCAGCTTCGCCGATACGGGTCAAAATCAGCCCCAGCATTTT
.	.	TRBV5-6	TRBJ1-6	CASSEDRDSGSPLHF	TGTGCCAGCAGCGAAGACCGGGACTCGGGATCACCCCTCCACTTT
.	TRBD2	TRBV5-4	TRBJ2-3	CASSPYPAGGDLYGTDTQYF	TGTGCCAGCAGCCCCTATCCAGCGGGGGGGGACCTCTACGGCACAGATACGCAGTATTTT
.	.	TRBV18	TRBJ2-7	CASSLTRVADEQYF	TGTGCCAGCTCATTAACCAGGGTGGCCGACGAGCAGTACTTC
.	TRBD1	TRBV2	TRBJ1-5	CASSGDQDRGTRSNQPQHF	TGTGCCAGCAGTGGAGATCAGGACAGGGGAACGCGGAGCAATCAGCCCCAGCATTTT
.	.	TRBV7-2	TRBJ2-1	CASSLVGVGEQFF	TGTGCCAGCAGCTTGGTAGGGGTTGGTGAGCAGTTCTTC
.	TRBD2	TRBV9	TRBJ2-1	CASSEGLAGAFHEQFF	TGTGCCAGCAGCGAGGGTCTAGCGGGGGCTTTCCATGAGCAGTTCTTC
once	.	TRBV9	TRBJ2-2	CASSLSSANTGELFF	TGTGCCAGCAGCCTATCTAGCGCGAACACCGGGGAGCTGTTTTTT
.	.	TRBV7-9	TRBJ1-2	CASSPPIGLGYGYTF	TGTGCCAGCAGCCCACCGATTGGGCTGGGCTATGGCTACACCTTC
.	TRBD1	TRBV7-9	TRBJ2-7	CASSTGQGYEQYF	TGTGCCAGCAGCACTGGACAGGGCTACGAGCAGTACTTC
once	.	TRBV7-6	TRBJ2-1	CASSPGTDNYNEQFF	TGTGCCAGCAGCCCCGGGACTGATAACTACAATGAGCAGTTCTTC